The next 32 T cell receptor beta chains were all read from a single sample in a study of blood T cell repertoires in COVID-19 (dated by TCRdb to between 2020 and 2021). Library prep was done by the immunoSEQ multiplex PCR assay. As stored in TCRdb, this immuneACCESS dataset retains in-frame rearrangements with V and J assigned. A fraction of the clones does not appear; measured against another copy, unresolved V genes explain less than half of the discrepancy, and the remainder lacks a known reason. The sample records 40,000 to 50,000 clones, 88% of which are singletons. Clones ranked in the top ten supply more than 4.5% of the sample. The sample comprised peripheral blood. The source of these receptors is a human donor in a cohort sampled during active COVID-19.

This chain connects TRBV3-1 (or the pseudogene TRBV3-2) to TRBJ2-1; TRBD2 matches 8 bases. Germline V gene sequence: CDR1 LGHDT, CDR2 YNNKEL (reference sequence). The J segment lost 4 bases and the V segment lost 3 bases, leaving 11 bases of the junction unmatched. This CDR3 region has 17 residues. The CDR3 here is CASSHARPSGYYNEQFF. The CDR3 DNA reads TGTGCCAGCAGCCACGCTCGGCCTAGCGGGTATTACAATGAGCAGTTCTTC.

The CDR3 loop is CASSEVGLGPSYEQYF. CDR3 bases: TGCGCCAGCAGCGAGGTCGGTTTAGGCCCATCTTACGAGCAGTACTTC. The chain joins TRBV5-1 to TRBJ2-7, with no clear D. CDR3 length: 16 residues. Trimming shortened V by 4 bases and J by 4 bases, and 21 bases separated the two germline ends. Per the germline V gene, CDR1 is SGHRS and CDR2 is YFSETQ.

V and J are TRBV10-3 and TRBJ2-7; 11 bases are shared with TRBD2. The CDR3 extends over 17 amino acids. After removal of 2 bases from V and 3 bases from J, the junction contained 9 bases not matched to a gene. From germline, CDR1 is ENHRY and CDR2 SYGVKD. The CDR3 DNA reads as TGTGCCATCAGTGAGCCAGCCACTAGCGGGAGAAGCTACGAGCAGTACTTC. Its protein is CAISEPATSGRSYEQYF.

J is TRBJ1-4 and V is TRBV19; 7 bases are shared with TRBD1. The junction had 4 bases not matched to a gene; V was cut back by 6 bases and J by 0 bases. The V gene's germline CDR1 is LNHDA and CDR2 SQIVND (reference sequence). This CDR3 has 15 residues. The CDR3 bases are TGTGCCAGTAGGCAGGGGGTTGCAACTAATGAAAAACTGTTTTTT. Its translation is CASRQGVATNEKLFF.

In this sample, this clone turned up once. The chain uses TRBV7-9 and TRBJ2-6; 9 nucleotides line up with TRBD1. The germline CDR1 and CDR2 sequences are SEHNR and FQNEAQ (reference sequence). The junction had 5 bases not matched to a gene; V was cut back by 5 bases and J by 0 bases. CDR3 length: 17 residues. The chain's CDR3 is CASSTGTGFSGANVLTF. The DNA for the CDR3 is TGTGCCAGCAGCACCGGGACAGGGTTCTCTGGGGCCAACGTCCTGACTTTC. The whole variable domain, filled in from reference TRBV7-9 and TRBJ2-6, reads DTGVSQNPRHKITKRGQNVTFRCDPISEHNRLYWYRQTLGQGPEFLTYFQNEAQLEKSRLLSDRFSAERPKGSFSTLEIQRTEQGDSAMYLCASSTGTGFSGANVLTFGAGSRLTVL.

The V gene is TRBV4-1, the J gene TRBJ2-7, with 9 bases that match TRBD2. V was clipped by 1 base and J by 1 base; unmatched bases: 5. This CDR3 region has 16 residues. The germline V gene encodes CDR1 MGHRA and CDR2 YSYEKL. The CDR3 nucleotides read TGCGCCAGCAGCCAAGGATTAGCGGGGGCTTCCTACGAGCAGTACTTC. This translates into CASSQGLAGASYEQYF.

The chain has TRBV3-1 (or the pseudogene TRBV3-2) and TRBJ2-2, with 8 bases matching TRBD1. Germline V CDR1 and CDR2: LGHDT, YNNKEL (reference sequence). Trimming took 8 bases from V and 0 from J; bases not matched to a gene: 2. CDR3 length: 14 amino acids. The CDR3 nucleotides read TGTGCCAGCGGGGACAGGACGAACACCGGGGAGCTGTTTTTT. Translated: CASGDRTNTGELFF.

This clone was counted between two and nine times. J is TRBJ2-1 and V is TRBV7-8; 7 bases align to TRBD1. CDR3 length: 15 residues. Losses at the gene ends were 0 bases for V and 3 bases for J; bases not matched to a gene: 2. Germline V gene lookup returns CDR1 SGHVS and CDR2 FQNEAQ. The CDR3 DNA follows: TGTGCCAGCAGCTTAGCAGGGGGCTACTACAATGAGCAGTTCTTC. Its protein product is CASSLAGGYYNEQFF. Filled out from reference TRBV7-8 and TRBJ2-1, the complete variable domain reads GAGVSQSPRYKVAKRGQDVALRCDPISGHVSLFWYQQALGQGPEFLTYFQNEAQLDKSGLPSDRFFAERPEGSVSTLKIQRTQQEDSAVYLCASSLAGGYYNEQFFGPGTRLTVL.

The V and J genes are TRBV7-8 and TRBJ2-7, with 9 bases lining up with TRBD1. Germline V CDR1 and CDR2: SGHVS, FQNEAQ. The ends lost 0 bases at V and 7 bases at J; junction bases unmatched: 10. The CDR3 is made up of 16 amino acids. The CDR3 protein is CASSLARDRVTGEQYF. The CDR3, as DNA: TGTGCCAGCAGCTTAGCCCGGGACAGGGTAACGGGGGAGCAGTACTTC.

This chain joins TRBV11-3 and TRBJ2-7, with 10 bases matching TRBD2. The germline V gene encodes CDR1 SGHNT and CDR2 YENEEA. The CDR3 consists of 14 residues. V was pared by 5 bases and J by 6 bases, with 7 bases of the junction left unmatched. The CDR3: CASSPGLAGVEQYF. The DNA for the CDR3 is TGTGCCAGCAGCCCCGGGCTAGCGGGAGTCGAGCAGTACTTC.

V usage is TRBV19 and J usage is TRBJ2-7; 8 bases are shared with TRBD2. With 5 bases clipped from V and 3 bases from J, the junction kept 6 bases outside the gene matches. In germline, CDR1 is LNHDA, CDR2 SQIVND (reference sequence). There are 14 residues in the CDR3. The CDR3 is CASSAGLDVYEQYF. The CDR3 bases are TGTGCCAGTAGTGCGGGACTAGATGTCTACGAGCAGTACTTC. The entire variable domain, with the rest obtained from reference TRBV19 and TRBJ2-7, is as follows: DGGITQSPKYLFRKEGQNVTLSCEQNLNHDAMYWYRQDPGQGLRLIYYSQIVNDFQKGDIAEGYSVSREKKESFPLTVTSAQKNPTAFYLCASSAGLDVYEQYFGPGTRLTVT.

The genes are TRBV19 and TRBJ2-2, with TRBD2 identical over 12 bases. V was pared by 3 bases and J by 9 bases, with 14 bases of the junction left unmatched. CDR3 length: 18 amino acids. The germline CDR1 and CDR2 sequences are LNHDA and SQIVND (reference sequence). CDR3 amino acids: CASSMWPGLAGLIWELFF. In DNA, the CDR3 is TGTGCCAGTAGTATGTGGCCTGGACTAGCGGGGCTGATTTGGGAGCTGTTTTTT.

The V call is TRBV30, the J call TRBJ2-7, with a weak D call TRBD2 (5 bases). V lost 0 bases to trimming and J lost 2 bases, with 8 bases between them. Germline V CDR1 and CDR2: GTSNPN, SVGIG (reference sequence). The CDR3 totals 13 residues. Here the CDR3 DNA reads TGTGCCTGGAGTGTTTTCGGGGCCTACGAGCAGTACTTC. Protein sequence: CAWSVFGAYEQYF.

The chain couples TRBV24-1 to TRBJ1-2, with 7 bases fitting TRBD1. V lost 3 bases, J lost 7 bases, and 7 bases stayed unmatched. The CDR3 has 14 residues. The germline V gene has CDR1 KGHDR and CDR2 SFDVKD. CDR3 nucleotide sequence: TGTGCCACCAGTGATATCGACAGGGTTCGTGGCTACACCTTC. This translates into CATSDIDRVRGYTF.

This clone has a single count. The chain combines TRBV3-1 (or the pseudogene TRBV3-2) with TRBJ2-6, with D perhaps matching TRBD1 (6 bases). The CDR3 is made up of 15 amino acids. CDR1 and CDR2 from the germline V gene are LGHDT and YNNKEL (reference sequence). Trimming pared 2 bases from V and 4 bases from J, leaving 9 bases between. For the CDR3, the DNA is TGTGCCAGCAGCCAACAGGGGCTAGGGGCCAACGTCCTGACTTTC. It encodes CASSQQGLGANVLTF.

This clone occurred once. The CDR3 reads CASSLPTTGNYGYTF. The CDR3 DNA reads as TGTGCCAGCAGTTTACCCACCACAGGGAACTATGGCTACACCTTC. The chain recombines TRBV28 with TRBJ1-2; a possible D gene is TRBD1 (6 bases). Trimming shortened V by 2 bases and J by 2 bases, and 12 bases separated the two germline ends. The CDR3 covers 15 residues. Looked up from germline, CDR1 is MDHEN and CDR2 is SYDVKM.

The gene calls are TRBV28 and TRBJ1-1, with no clear D. The V gene lost 6 bases and the J gene lost 5 bases, with 16 bases spanning the gap. This CDR3 comprises 14 residues. CDR1 is MDHEN, CDR2 SYDVKM, per germline. CDR3 amino acids: CASSQSNLRTEAFF. The CDR3 DNA is TGTGCCAGCAGCCAAAGCAACTTGCGGACTGAAGCTTTCTTT.

The chain recombines TRBV20-1 with TRBJ2-7; 7 bases match TRBD1. V shed 3 bases and J 3 bases; nucleotides not matched to a gene: 5. Germline V gene sequence: CDR1 DFQATT, CDR2 SNEGSKA (reference sequence). This CDR3 is built from 13 residues. The CDR3: CSASGTENYEQYF. DNA for the CDR3: TGCAGTGCTAGTGGGACAGAAAACTACGAGCAGTACTTC.

V is TRBV10-3 and J is TRBJ1-2; D unclear. The length of the CDR3 is 14 residues. V lost 3 bases, J lost 4 bases, and 12 bases lay in between. Per the germline V gene, CDR1 is ENHRY and CDR2 is SYGVKD. The CDR3 here is CAISDRTAVYGYTF. CDR3 DNA: TGTGCCATCAGTGATCGGACTGCAGTCTATGGCTACACCTTC.

The V gene is TRBV24-1, the J gene TRBJ2-1; 14 positions match TRBD2. This CDR3 is 16 amino acids long. Trimming cost V 4 bases and J 7 bases; bases outside gene matches: 5. Germline V lookup: CDR1 KGHDR, CDR2 SFDVKD. The CDR3 DNA reads TGTGCCACCAGTGACGGGACTAGCGGGAGATTAAATGAGCAGTTCTTC. It codes for CATSDGTSGRLNEQFF.

This chain connects TRBV18 to TRBJ1-3; D is perhaps TRBD1 (5 bases). The CDR3 extends over 17 amino acids. The germline V gene has CDR1 KGHSH and CDR2 LQKENI. V lost 2 bases, J lost 0 bases, and 14 bases lay in between. The DNA of the CDR3 is TGTGCCAGCTCACCAAATCCTGGGGGGATCTCTGGAAACACCATATATTTT. It encodes CASSPNPGGISGNTIYF. The whole variable domain, filled in from reference TRBV18 and TRBJ1-3, reads NAGVMQNPRHLVRRRGQEARLRCSPMKGHSHVYWYRQLPEEGLKFMVYLQKENIIDESGMPKERFSAEFPKEGPSILRIQQVVRGDSAAYFCASSPNPGGISGNTIYFGEGSWLTVV.

The CDR3 reads CASSLDRPGGYTF. CDR3 DNA sequence: TGTGCCAGCAGCTTAGATCGCCCGGGTGGCTACACCTTC. This chain links TRBV7-8 with TRBJ1-2, with D uncertain. CDR1 is SGHVS, CDR2 FQNEAQ, per germline. V was shortened by 1 base and J by 7 bases, with 10 bases between the two germline ends. The CDR3 spans 13 residues.

The gene calls are TRBV18 and TRBJ1-3; 7 nucleotides line up with TRBD1. V was pared by 1 base and J by 2 bases, with 2 bases of the junction left unmatched. CDR1 and CDR2 from the germline V gene are KGHSH and LQKENI. The CDR3 contains 15 residues. The DNA of the CDR3 is TGTGCCAGCTCACCACTCGACAGGGCTGGAAACACCATATATTTT. Encoded protein: CASSPLDRAGNTIYF.

Concerning this clone: Compared with germline, one end of the junction differs, possibly owing to a read error. DNA of the CDR3: TGTGCCAGCAGATTGGAGGGACAGACTTTCCGTGAAGCTTTCTTT. This gives the protein CASRLEGQTFREAFF. The chain links TRBV5-8 to TRBJ1-1; 7 bases match TRBD1. This CDR3 has 15 residues. Germline V gene lookup returns CDR1 SGHTS and CDR2 YDEGEE. The whole variable domain, remainder taken from reference TRBV5-8 and TRBJ1-1, is EAGVTQSPTHLIKTRGQQATLRCSPISGHTSVYWYQQALGLGLQFLLWYDEGEERNRGNFPPRFSGRQFPNYSSELNVNALELEDSALYLCASRLEGQTFREAFFGQGTRLTVV.

The V and J genes are TRBV5-4 and TRBJ2-6; no clear D. The CDR3 contains 15 residues. V lost 0 bases to trimming and J lost 3 bases, with 7 bases between them. Germline-derived CDR1 and CDR2 are SGHNT and YYREEE (reference sequence). DNA for the CDR3: TGTGCCAGCAGCTTGGATGTGAGTGGGGCCAACGTCCTGACTTTC. Translated: CASSLDVSGANVLTF.

This clone has only one observation. The chain is built from TRBV9 and TRBJ2-5; 7 positions agree with TRBD2. V lost 4 bases, J lost 2 bases, and 8 bases stayed unmatched. The CDR3 consists of 15 residues. Germline loops: CDR1 SGDLS, CDR2 YYNGEE. Here the CDR3 reads CASSPRLAEQETQYF. The CDR3 DNA is TGTGCCAGCAGCCCTCGTCTAGCGGAACAAGAGACCCAGTACTTC.

The genes are TRBV6-6 and TRBJ1-2; D remains ambiguous. CDR1 is MNHNY and CDR2 is SVGAGI in the germline V gene (reference sequence). CDR3 length equals 13 residues. V lost 8 bases, J lost 8 bases, and 18 bases lay in between. CDR3 coding DNA: TGTGCCAGCGGACCCGACGGGAGTTGGGGCTACACCTTC. As protein: CASGPDGSWGYTF.

The chain is built from TRBV27 and TRBJ2-1; 8 bases match TRBD2. In germline, CDR1 is MNHEY, CDR2 SMNVEV (reference sequence). The CDR3 contains 17 residues. With V trimmed by 4 bases and J by 7 bases, 15 bases remained unmatched. The CDR3 DNA reads TGTGCCAGCAGTTCGCCGGGAAGCGGGAGAAGGAGGAATGAGCAGTTCTTC. Translated, it gives CASSSPGSGRRRNEQFF.

The V gene is TRBV9, the J gene TRBJ1-2, with TRBD1 matching 7 bases. Germline values: CDR1 SGDLS, CDR2 YYNGEE. There are 14 residues in the CDR3. V gave up 4 bases and J gave up 2 bases; unmatched junction bases: 5. The CDR3 bases are TGTGCCAGCAGCCGAAGGGGGCCGAACTATGGCTACACCTTC. Translating it yields CASSRRGPNYGYTF.

The genes are TRBV19 and TRBJ1-1, with 8 bases that match TRBD1. The germline CDR1 and CDR2 sequences are LNHDA and SQIVND (reference sequence). Losses at the gene ends were 1 base for V and 10 bases for J; bases not matched to a gene: 5. CDR3 length: 13 residues. CDR3 in DNA: TGTGCCAGTAGTATAGTTGGACAGGGTCGAGCTTTCTTT. Residues: CASSIVGQGRAFF.

This chain joins TRBV5-4 and TRBJ2-7, with 10 bases aligning to TRBD1. V was pared by 4 bases and J by 3 bases, with 10 bases of the junction left unmatched. This CDR3 spans 16 amino acids. Germline lookup yields CDR1 SGHNT and CDR2 YYREEE (reference sequence). The CDR3 loop is CASSQDRGQGDYEQYF. For the CDR3, the DNA is TGTGCCAGCAGCCAGGATCGTGGACAGGGGGACTACGAGCAGTACTTC. Filled out from reference TRBV5-4 and TRBJ2-7, the complete variable domain reads ETGVTQSPTHLIKTRGQQVTLRCSSQSGHNTVSWYQQALGQGPQFIFQYYREEENGRGNFPPRFSGLQFPNYSSELNVNALELDDSALYLCASSQDRGQGDYEQYFGPGTRLTVT.

The V call is TRBV6-5, the J call TRBJ1-2; D is undetermined. The germline V gene encodes CDR1 MNHEY and CDR2 SVGAGI. The CDR3 loop spans 13 amino acids. The ends were cut back, 0 bases at V and 6 bases at J, with 8 bases in the middle. The CDR3 spells CASSYSTGDGYTF. For the CDR3, the DNA is TGTGCCAGCAGTTACTCGACCGGAGATGGCTACACCTTC.